These T cell receptor beta chains were read from a single sample in a study of control samples from healthy donors and cancer patients. The table came from immunoSEQ multiplex PCR; TCRdb's copy has only in-frame clones and leaves some out. The table includes around 130,000 clones, around nine tenths detected once. The sample consisted of blood. The origin of the receptors is a man aged 18-30 years in good health. CDR3s include the opening cysteine and the closing phenylalanine or tryptophan.

V gene	CDR3 protein
TRBV14	CASSQVSGQETQYF
TRBV5-6	CASSNWGLGRETQYF
TRBV7-8	CASSPPGLNEKLFF
TRBV7-9	CASSFDRDTDTQYF
TRBV7-9	CASSKLGRDTGELFF
TRBV5-4	CASSLYEVINNEQFF
TRBV29-1	CSVAGKDNPSTDTQYF
TRBV12-3/TRBV12-4	CASSLMGGEQFF
TRBV3-1/TRBV3-2	CASSQAGGAEKLFF
TRBV4-1	CASSQESGSSYNSPLHF
TRBV18	CASSPPGKDTGELFF
TRBV19	CASIAGGPSDTQYF
TRBV29-1	CSAERASGSNEQFF
TRBV19	CASRAPQGFTEAFF
TRBV6-6	CASSYSIGLQGNTIYF
TRBV9	CASSSGGGTDGNEQYF
TRBV12-3/TRBV12-4	CASSYGGEKLFF
TRBV7-2	CASSPGEQAFNQPQHF
TRBV5-1	CASSLVFGRNTEAFF
TRBV6-5	CASSYNEGNTEAFF
TRBV27	CASSLSVPSAYEQYF
TRBV7-2	CASSREGQADTQYF
TRBV3-1/TRBV3-2	CASRTKGELLNTEAFF
TRBV12-3/TRBV12-4	CASSLTSTDTQYF
TRBV5-1	CASSLVAGGEAFF
TRBV13	CASSQAGRVYNEQFF
TRBV11-2	CASSLSGQSTDTQYF
TRBV4-1	CASSQDALGGRTNEKLFF
TRBV4-3	CASSQDRAGVYEKLFF
TRBV7-9	CASSHDGDQPQHF
TRBV2	CASSEETQYF
TRBV29-1	CSVEWAGGYNEQFF
TRBV14	CASSQGYYGYTF
TRBV3-1/TRBV3-2	CASSQKTGNSGNTIYF
TRBV27	CASSFRGGHGYTF
TRBV11-2	CASSLGFGSNSPLHF
TRBV5-1	CASSPGTDYNEQFF
TRBV6-6	CASSYRSQSYEQYF
TRBV11-3	CASSRRQAFGANVLTF
TRBV29-1	CSVEGGEQFF
TRBV11-2	CASSPLSRTGDYEQYF
TRBV24-1	CATRGLAVGELFF
TRBV5-1	CASREGASYEQYF
TRBV3-1/TRBV3-2	CASSSAYEQYF
TRBV12-3/TRBV12-4	CASSLGHQPQHF
TRBV5-1	CASSLSAYEQYF
TRBV6-6	CASNYYRVGDEQFF
TRBV24-1	CATSGTTTSGTQFF
TRBV13	CASSLTSGVGELFF
TRBV13	CASSSGLAPTDTQYF
TRBV19	CASRTGEVTEAFF